This T cell receptor (beta chain) came from a study of T cell responses to AZD1222 COVID-19 vaccine. Notes on the study in general: Just 5 to 7 AZD1222 recipients tested seropositive at baseline.

Germline V gene lookup returns CDR1 SQVTM and CDR2 ANQGSEA. The V segment lost 4 bases and the J segment 2 bases; nucleotides outside the gene matches: 11. The CDR3 spans 16 residues. Points on this clone: The antigen is unknown.

Profiled with immunoSEQ multiplex PCR; TCRdb holds only in-frame clones, not every one. The sample includes under 130,000 clones, nearly 90% of them seen just once. The sequence came from an adult who received the AZD1222 COVID-19 vaccine. This specimen was peripheral blood, taken 28 days after the second AZD1222 dose. The chain uses TRBV29-1 and TRBJ1-2; 9 bases fit TRBD1. The DNA for the CDR3 is TGCAGCGTTGGGGGGGACCGGGACAGGGTAAACTATGGCTACACCTTC. This gives the protein CSVGGDRDRVNYGYTF.